What follows is one T cell receptor beta chain and its context. The germline V gene has CDR1 SGHRS and CDR2 YFSETQ. V gave up 4 bases and J gave up 5 bases, with 9 bases separating them. The CDR3 consists of 13 residues. TCRdb reprocessed the 5' RACE reads with MiXCR, giving one entry per CDR3 protein. The data contain roughly 7,700 distinct CDR3 sequences, roughly 65% of them seen just once; the ten biggest clones take up about 4.5%. This clonotype was obtained from a female donor with breast cancer. This chain links TRBV5-1 with TRBJ2-2; a weak D match, TRBD1 (6 bases). The sample taken for sequencing was tumor-infiltrating naive CD4+ T cells sorted from the breast tumor. Subset here: naive CD4+ T cells, CD4+CD45RA+CD25-. CDR3 sequence: CASSRTVTGELFF. DNA of the CDR3: TGCGCCAGCAGCAGGACAGTGACCGGGGAGCTGTTTTTT. Combining the CDR3 with reference TRBV5-1 and TRBJ2-2 gives the whole variable domain KAGVTQTPRYLIKTRGQQVTLSCSPISGHRSVSWYQQTPGQGLQFLFEYFSETQRNKGNFPGRFSGRQFSNSRSEMNVSTLELGDSALYLCASSRTVTGELFFGEGSRLTVL.